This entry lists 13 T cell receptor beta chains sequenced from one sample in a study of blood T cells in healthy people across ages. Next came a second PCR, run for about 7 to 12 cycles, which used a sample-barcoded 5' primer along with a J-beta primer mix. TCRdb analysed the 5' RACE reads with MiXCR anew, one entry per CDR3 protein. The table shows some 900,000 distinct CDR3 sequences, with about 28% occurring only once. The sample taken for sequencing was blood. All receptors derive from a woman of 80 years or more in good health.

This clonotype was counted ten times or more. CDR3: CAISGDRGRYEQFF. CDR3 sequence (DNA): TGTGCCATCAGTGGGGACAGGGGGAGGTATGAGCAGTTCTTC. The chain carries TRBV10-3 and TRBJ2-1; 11 nucleotides match TRBD1. Trimming took 4 bases from V and 8 from J; bases not matched to a gene: 4. Germline-derived CDR1 and CDR2 are ENHRY and SYGVKD. The CDR3 is made up of 14 amino acids.

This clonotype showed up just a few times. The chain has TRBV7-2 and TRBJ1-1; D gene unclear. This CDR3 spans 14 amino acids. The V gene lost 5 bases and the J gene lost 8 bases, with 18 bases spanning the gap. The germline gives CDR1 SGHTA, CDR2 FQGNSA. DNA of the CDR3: TGTGCCAGCAGCCCCCGGGGTAGCCGAGCAGAAGCTTTCTTT. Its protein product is CASSPRGSRAEAFF.

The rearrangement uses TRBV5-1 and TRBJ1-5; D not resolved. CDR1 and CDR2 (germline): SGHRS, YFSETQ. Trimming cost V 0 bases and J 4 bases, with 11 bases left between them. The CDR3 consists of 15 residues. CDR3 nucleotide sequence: TGCGCCAGCAGCTTGGATTCCCCCACTAATCAGCCCCAGCATTTT. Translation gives CASSLDSPTNQPQHF.

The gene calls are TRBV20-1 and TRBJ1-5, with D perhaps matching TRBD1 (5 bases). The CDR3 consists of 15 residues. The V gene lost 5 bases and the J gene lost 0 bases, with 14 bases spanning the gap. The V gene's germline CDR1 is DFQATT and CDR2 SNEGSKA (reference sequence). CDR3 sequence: CSAPPGEDSNQPQHF. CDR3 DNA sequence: TGCAGTGCTCCCCCGGGGGAAGATAGCAATCAGCCCCAGCATTTT.

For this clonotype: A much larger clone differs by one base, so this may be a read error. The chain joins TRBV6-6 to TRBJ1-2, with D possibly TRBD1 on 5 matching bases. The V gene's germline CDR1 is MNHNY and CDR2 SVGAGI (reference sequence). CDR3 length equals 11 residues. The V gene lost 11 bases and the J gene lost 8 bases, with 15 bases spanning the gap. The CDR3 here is CALEARQGYTF. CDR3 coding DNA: TGTGCCTTGGAGGCCCGACAGGGCTACACCTTC.

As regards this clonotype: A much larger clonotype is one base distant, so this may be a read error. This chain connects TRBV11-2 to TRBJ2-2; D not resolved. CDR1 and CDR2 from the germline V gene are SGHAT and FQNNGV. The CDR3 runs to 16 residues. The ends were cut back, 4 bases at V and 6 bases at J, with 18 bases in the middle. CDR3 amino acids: CASSSQRTANAGELFF. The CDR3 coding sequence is TGTGCCAGCAGCTCGCAAAGAACAGCCAACGCCGGGGAGCTGTTTTTT.

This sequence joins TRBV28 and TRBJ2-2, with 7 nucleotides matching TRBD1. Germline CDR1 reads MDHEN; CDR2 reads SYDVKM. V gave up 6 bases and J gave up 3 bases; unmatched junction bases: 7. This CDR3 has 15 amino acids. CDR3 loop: CASSTGQFYTGELFF. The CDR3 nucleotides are TGTGCCAGCAGCACGGGACAGTTCTACACCGGGGAGCTGTTTTTT.

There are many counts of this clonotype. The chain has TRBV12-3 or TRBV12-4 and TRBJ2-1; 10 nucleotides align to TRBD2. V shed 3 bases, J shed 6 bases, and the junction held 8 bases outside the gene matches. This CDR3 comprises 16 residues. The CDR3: CASSFRAGGLGNEQFF. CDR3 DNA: TGTGCCAGCAGTTTTAGAGCGGGGGGGCTGGGCAATGAGCAGTTCTTC.

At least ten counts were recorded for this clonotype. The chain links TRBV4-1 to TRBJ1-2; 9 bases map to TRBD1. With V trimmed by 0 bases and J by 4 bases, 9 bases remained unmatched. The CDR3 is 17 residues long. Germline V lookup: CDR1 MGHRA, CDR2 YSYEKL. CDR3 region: CASSQENRGRQPYGYTF. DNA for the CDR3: TGCGCCAGCAGCCAAGAAAACAGGGGGCGTCAACCCTATGGCTACACCTTC.

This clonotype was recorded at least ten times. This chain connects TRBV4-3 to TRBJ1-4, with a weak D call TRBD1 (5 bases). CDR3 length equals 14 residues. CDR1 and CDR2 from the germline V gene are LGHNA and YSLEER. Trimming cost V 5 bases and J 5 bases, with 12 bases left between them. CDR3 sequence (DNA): TGCGCCAGCAGCTCGGACGGGGCCAATGAAAAACTGTTTTTT. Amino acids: CASSSDGANEKLFF.

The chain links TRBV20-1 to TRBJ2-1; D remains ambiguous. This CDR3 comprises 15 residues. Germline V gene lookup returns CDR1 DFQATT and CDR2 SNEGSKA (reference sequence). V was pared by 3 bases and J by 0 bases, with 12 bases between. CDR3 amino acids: CSARQADYSYNEQFF. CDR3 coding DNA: TGCAGTGCTAGGCAGGCGGATTACTCCTACAATGAGCAGTTCTTC.

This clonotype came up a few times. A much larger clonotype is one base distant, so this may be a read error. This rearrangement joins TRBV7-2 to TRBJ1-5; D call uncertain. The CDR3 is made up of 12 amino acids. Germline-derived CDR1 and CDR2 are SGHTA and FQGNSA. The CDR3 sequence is CAGSLNNQPQHF. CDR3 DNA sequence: TGTGCCGGCAGCCTTAACAATCAGCCCCAGCATTTT.

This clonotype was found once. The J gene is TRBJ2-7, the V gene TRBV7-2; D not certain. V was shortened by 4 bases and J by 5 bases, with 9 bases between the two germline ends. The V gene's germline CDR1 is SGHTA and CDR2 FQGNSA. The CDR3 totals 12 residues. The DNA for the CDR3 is TGTGCCAGCAGCTCCAGGAGACACGAGCAGTACTTC. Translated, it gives CASSSRRHEQYF.